A single sample gave rise to the 18 T cell receptor beta chains below, sequenced in a study of cytomegalovirus exposure and HLA in healthy donors. The PCR made use of 60 Vbeta and 13 Jbeta primers. TCRdb keeps only in-frame clones here, not all; method: immunoSEQ multiplex PCR. The repertoire consists of 200,000 to 250,000 clones, with around four fifths occurring once and the leading ten covering about 9.4%. Sequenced: PBMCs. These receptors all come from a woman aged 45 to 65 in good health and CMV-seropositive.

This chain connects TRBV5-4 to TRBJ2-3, with a tentative D call TRBD2 (5 bases). Germline V lookup: CDR1 SGHNT, CDR2 YYREEE (reference sequence). Trimming stripped 0 bases from V and 0 bases from J, with 11 bases between. This CDR3 has 16 residues. The CDR3 sequence is CASSLDMDSSTDTQYF. Written as DNA, the CDR3 is TGTGCCAGCAGCTTGGATATGGACTCTAGCACAGATACGCAGTATTTT.

The V and J genes are TRBV11-3 and TRBJ2-5; TRBD1 matches at 9 bases. V dropped 5 bases and J dropped 5; count of bases not matched to a gene: 6. This CDR3 spans 14 amino acids. CDR1 is SGHNT, CDR2 YENEEA, per germline. CDR3 in amino acids: CASSPDGTGETQYF. CDR3 bases: TGTGCCAGCAGCCCAGACGGGACAGGGGAGACCCAGTACTTC.

This clone was detected once. The same CDR3 arises from other DNA sequences in this sample as well. The CDR3 DNA sequence: TGCGCCAGCAGCTTTGGACAGGGCGCCTACAATGAGCAGTTCTTC. This codes for CASSFGQGAYNEQFF. V is TRBV5-1 and J is TRBJ2-1; 8 nucleotides align to TRBD1. The CDR3 extends over 15 amino acids. The V gene end was trimmed by 2 bases and the J gene end by 2 bases; junction bases not matched to a gene: 3. Germline V gives CDR1 SGHRS, CDR2 YFSETQ.

This clone was detected only a few times. This rearrangement joins TRBV6-5 to TRBJ2-2, with a possible D match to TRBD2 (6 bases). V was trimmed by 5 bases and J by 3 bases, leaving 7 bases between them. There are 13 residues in the CDR3. CDR1 and CDR2 from the germline V gene are MNHEY and SVGAGI. The CDR3 spells CASSGGDTGELFF. For the CDR3, the DNA is TGTGCCAGCAGTGGAGGGGACACCGGGGAGCTGTTTTTT.

This clone was found a few times. This rearrangement joins TRBV6-1 to TRBJ1-1; D remains ambiguous. Trimming took off 8 bases at V and 7 bases at J, with 14 bases between the two ends. Looked up from germline, CDR1 is MNHNS and CDR2 is SASEGT. The CDR3 is made up of 12 amino acids. The CDR3 reads CASGGSPLEAFF. CDR3 bases: TGTGCCAGCGGAGGGTCGCCACTTGAAGCTTTCTTT.

This clone was seen a single time. The chain employs TRBV30 and TRBJ1-2, with no clear D. Trimming stripped 2 bases from V and 4 bases from J, with 11 bases between. The CDR3 runs 13 residues. Germline V lookup: CDR1 GTSNPN, CDR2 SVGIG (reference sequence). CDR3 DNA sequence: TGTGCCTGGAGTATCGGGTACGGCTATGGCTACACCTTC. As protein: CAWSIGYGYGYTF.

This clone was counted once. V and J are TRBV19 and TRBJ2-5, with 9 nucleotides matching TRBD1. J lost 0 bases, V lost 8 bases, and 13 bases had no gene match. CDR1 and CDR2 from the germline V gene are LNHDA and SQIVND (reference sequence). The CDR3 extends over 17 amino acids. In DNA form, the CDR3 reads TGTGCCAGTCAAGCCGGGACAGGGTATGGTCACCAAGAGACCCAGTACTTC. It encodes CASQAGTGYGHQETQYF.

The chain recombines TRBV5-1 with TRBJ2-7; D might be TRBD1 (6 bases). V lost 1 base to trimming and J lost 2 bases, with 19 bases between them. The CDR3 runs to 17 residues. The V gene's germline CDR1 is SGHRS and CDR2 YFSETQ. CDR3 residues: CASSLNGADRPPYEQYF. The CDR3 DNA reads TGCGCCAGCAGCTTGAATGGGGCCGACAGGCCCCCCTACGAGCAGTACTTC. The whole variable domain, remainder taken from reference TRBV5-1 and TRBJ2-7, is KAGVTQTPRYLIKTRGQQVTLSCSPISGHRSVSWYQQTPGQGLQFLFEYFSETQRNKGNFPGRFSGRQFSNSRSEMNVSTLELGDSALYLCASSLNGADRPPYEQYFGPGTRLTVT.

The gene calls are TRBV9 and TRBJ2-7; D might be TRBD2 (6 bases). Trimming removed 0 bases at V and 5 bases at J, with 12 bases between. The CDR3 length is 14 residues. CDR1 and CDR2 (germline): SGDLS, YYNGEE. CDR3 sequence reads: CASSVDGGFHEQYF. CDR3 in DNA: TGTGCCAGCAGCGTAGATGGGGGGTTCCACGAGCAGTACTTC.

The chain is built from TRBV5-1 and TRBJ2-7; D is undetermined. Germline CDR1 and CDR2: SGHRS and YFSETQ. Trimming cost V 1 base and J 2 bases, with 10 bases left between them. This CDR3 spans 14 amino acids. The CDR3 reads CASSLYSVAYEQYF. In nucleotides, the CDR3 is TGCGCCAGCAGCTTGTATTCAGTTGCCTACGAGCAGTACTTC. The whole variable domain, filled in from reference TRBV5-1 and TRBJ2-7, reads KAGVTQTPRYLIKTRGQQVTLSCSPISGHRSVSWYQQTPGQGLQFLFEYFSETQRNKGNFPGRFSGRQFSNSRSEMNVSTLELGDSALYLCASSLYSVAYEQYFGPGTRLTVT.

The chain carries TRBV5-1 and TRBJ1-4, with 8 bases aligning to TRBD1. Germline CDR1 is SGHRS and CDR2 is YFSETQ. The trim removed 5 bases at V and 0 bases at J, leaving 6 bases unmatched. The CDR3 totals 16 residues. The chain's CDR3 is CASSPGQGPTNEKLFF. The CDR3 DNA reads TGCGCCAGCAGTCCCGGACAGGGACCAACTAATGAAAAACTGTTTTTT.

The chain carries TRBV7-6 and TRBJ1-5; the match to TRBD1 covers 8 bases. V dropped 5 bases and J dropped 6; count of bases not matched to a gene: 15. Germline-derived CDR1 and CDR2 are SGHVS and FNYEAQ. The CDR3 loop spans 17 amino acids. The CDR3, as DNA: TGTGCCAGCAGCCCACAGGGGGGCCGGGGAGGCATTCAGCCCCAGCATTTT. Its protein is CASSPQGGRGGIQPQHF.

CDR3 loop: CATSSALRGLQETQYF. CDR3 DNA sequence: TGTGCCACCAGCAGCGCCTTGCGGGGGCTGCAAGAGACCCAGTACTTC. The chain combines TRBV15 with TRBJ2-5; perhaps TRBD2 as D (7 bases). V shed 3 bases and J shed 2 bases, with 16 bases lying between them. The CDR3 runs 16 residues. Germline values: CDR1 LNHNV, CDR2 YYDKDF (reference sequence).

This clone was detected once. The CDR3 reads CAWSGLLGPQHF. The CDR3, as DNA: TGTGCCTGGAGTGGTCTTCTAGGACCCCAGCATTTT. This chain links TRBV30 with TRBJ1-5; no firm D call. Trimming pared 1 base from V and 10 bases from J, leaving 11 bases between. Germline values: CDR1 GTSNPN, CDR2 SVGIG (reference sequence). This CDR3 comprises 12 residues.

This chain uses TRBV18 with TRBJ2-7, with a possible D match to TRBD1 (7 bases). The V end was cut by 0 bases, the J end by 2 bases, with 11 bases between. Germline CDR1 is KGHSH and CDR2 is LQKENI. This CDR3 is built from 15 residues. The CDR3 DNA follows: TGTGCCAGCTCACCACCGGGGGGACAGACCTACGAGCAGTACTTC. Translating gives CASSPPGGQTYEQYF.

This chain links TRBV11-1 with TRBJ2-1, with 11 bases that match TRBD2. CDR3 length: 16 amino acids. Germline V gene lookup returns CDR1 SGHAT and CDR2 FQDESV (reference sequence). Trimming cost V 4 bases and J 9 bases; bases outside gene matches: 11. The CDR3 bases are TGTGCCAGCAGCTCGTCCTTAGCGGGGGGGCTGGGTGAGCAGTTCTTC. This translates into CASSSSLAGGLGEQFF.

This chain links TRBV28 with TRBJ1-1, with D unresolved. The V and J ends lost 3 bases and 4 bases respectively, with 6 bases between them. The germline gives CDR1 MDHEN, CDR2 SYDVKM. The CDR3 contains 12 residues. CDR3 sequence: CASSFASTEAFF. CDR3 coding DNA: TGTGCCAGCAGTTTTGCGAGCACTGAAGCTTTCTTT. Filled out from reference TRBV28 and TRBJ1-1, the complete variable domain reads DVKVTQSSRYLVKRTGEKVFLECVQDMDHENMFWYRQDPGLGLRLIYFSYDVKMKEKGDIPEGYSVSREKKERFSLILESASTNQTSMYLCASSFASTEAFFGQGTRLTVV.

V and J are TRBV9 and TRBJ1-2; tentatively, D is TRBD1 (6 bases). Trimming removed 0 bases from V and 0 bases from J, with 15 bases in between. The CDR3 consists of 17 residues. Germline loops: CDR1 SGDLS, CDR2 YYNGEE. Here the CDR3 DNA reads TGTGCCAGCAGCGTAGGTTCCGGGGGGGCCGCTAACTATGGCTACACCTTC. Translated: CASSVGSGGAANYGYTF.